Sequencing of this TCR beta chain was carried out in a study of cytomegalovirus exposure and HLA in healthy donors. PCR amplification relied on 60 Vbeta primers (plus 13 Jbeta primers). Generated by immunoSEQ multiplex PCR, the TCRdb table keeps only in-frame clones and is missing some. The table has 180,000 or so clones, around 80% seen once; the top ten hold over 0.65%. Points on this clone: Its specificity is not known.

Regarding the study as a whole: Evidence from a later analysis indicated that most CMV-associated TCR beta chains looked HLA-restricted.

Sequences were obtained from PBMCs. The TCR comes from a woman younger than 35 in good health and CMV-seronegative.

Written as DNA, the CDR3 is TGTGCCAGCGGCTCGGACGGGACATTCTTAGAGCAGTACTTC. Translating gives CASGSDGTFLEQYF. This chain uses TRBV2 with TRBJ2-5; possible D gene TRBD1, 6 bases. Germline CDR1 reads SNHLY; CDR2 reads FYNNEI. The CDR3 runs 14 residues. The V end lost 8 bases, the J end lost 11 bases, and 24 bases lay between the germline ends.